This TCR beta chain was observed in a study of human T cells and chemical hapten exposure. Looking at the study overall: Patch tests put 0.01% DPC on the upper back, read at 6 days. Notes on the study in general: A positive correlation with patch test score was found for PT1 expanded TCR counts.

The library gave individual cDNA molecules unique molecular identifiers. TCRdb used MiXCR to reprocess the RACE reads, holding one entry per CDR3 protein. The repertoire holds nearly 350,000 distinct CDR3 sequences, with approximately 6.3% as singletons. Germline lookup yields CDR1 MDHEN and CDR2 SYDVKM. The V gene lost 3 bases and the J gene lost 0 bases, with 7 bases spanning the gap. This CDR3 is built from 14 residues. As regards this clonotype: The antigen remains unidentified.

Time point reported: patch test 1, 2 weeks after DPC sensitization. The treatment was: therapeutic diphenylcyclopropenone sensitization with weekly scalp DPC. Sample donors consisted of patients with alopecia, aged 18 to 70 years, who were suitable for DPC. The chain combines TRBV28 with TRBJ2-3; unclear D gene. The sequence was collected from a woman between 18 and 29 years old with alopecia areata. Some clones in this sample may be carry-over from other donors' samples. Sequencing used whole blood, obtained in connection with sensitization to the hapten diphenylcyclopropenone (DPC). The CDR3 DNA is TGTGCCAGCAGTTTGGCAGAGAGCACAGATACGCAGTATTTT. Translating it yields CASSLAESTDTQYF.